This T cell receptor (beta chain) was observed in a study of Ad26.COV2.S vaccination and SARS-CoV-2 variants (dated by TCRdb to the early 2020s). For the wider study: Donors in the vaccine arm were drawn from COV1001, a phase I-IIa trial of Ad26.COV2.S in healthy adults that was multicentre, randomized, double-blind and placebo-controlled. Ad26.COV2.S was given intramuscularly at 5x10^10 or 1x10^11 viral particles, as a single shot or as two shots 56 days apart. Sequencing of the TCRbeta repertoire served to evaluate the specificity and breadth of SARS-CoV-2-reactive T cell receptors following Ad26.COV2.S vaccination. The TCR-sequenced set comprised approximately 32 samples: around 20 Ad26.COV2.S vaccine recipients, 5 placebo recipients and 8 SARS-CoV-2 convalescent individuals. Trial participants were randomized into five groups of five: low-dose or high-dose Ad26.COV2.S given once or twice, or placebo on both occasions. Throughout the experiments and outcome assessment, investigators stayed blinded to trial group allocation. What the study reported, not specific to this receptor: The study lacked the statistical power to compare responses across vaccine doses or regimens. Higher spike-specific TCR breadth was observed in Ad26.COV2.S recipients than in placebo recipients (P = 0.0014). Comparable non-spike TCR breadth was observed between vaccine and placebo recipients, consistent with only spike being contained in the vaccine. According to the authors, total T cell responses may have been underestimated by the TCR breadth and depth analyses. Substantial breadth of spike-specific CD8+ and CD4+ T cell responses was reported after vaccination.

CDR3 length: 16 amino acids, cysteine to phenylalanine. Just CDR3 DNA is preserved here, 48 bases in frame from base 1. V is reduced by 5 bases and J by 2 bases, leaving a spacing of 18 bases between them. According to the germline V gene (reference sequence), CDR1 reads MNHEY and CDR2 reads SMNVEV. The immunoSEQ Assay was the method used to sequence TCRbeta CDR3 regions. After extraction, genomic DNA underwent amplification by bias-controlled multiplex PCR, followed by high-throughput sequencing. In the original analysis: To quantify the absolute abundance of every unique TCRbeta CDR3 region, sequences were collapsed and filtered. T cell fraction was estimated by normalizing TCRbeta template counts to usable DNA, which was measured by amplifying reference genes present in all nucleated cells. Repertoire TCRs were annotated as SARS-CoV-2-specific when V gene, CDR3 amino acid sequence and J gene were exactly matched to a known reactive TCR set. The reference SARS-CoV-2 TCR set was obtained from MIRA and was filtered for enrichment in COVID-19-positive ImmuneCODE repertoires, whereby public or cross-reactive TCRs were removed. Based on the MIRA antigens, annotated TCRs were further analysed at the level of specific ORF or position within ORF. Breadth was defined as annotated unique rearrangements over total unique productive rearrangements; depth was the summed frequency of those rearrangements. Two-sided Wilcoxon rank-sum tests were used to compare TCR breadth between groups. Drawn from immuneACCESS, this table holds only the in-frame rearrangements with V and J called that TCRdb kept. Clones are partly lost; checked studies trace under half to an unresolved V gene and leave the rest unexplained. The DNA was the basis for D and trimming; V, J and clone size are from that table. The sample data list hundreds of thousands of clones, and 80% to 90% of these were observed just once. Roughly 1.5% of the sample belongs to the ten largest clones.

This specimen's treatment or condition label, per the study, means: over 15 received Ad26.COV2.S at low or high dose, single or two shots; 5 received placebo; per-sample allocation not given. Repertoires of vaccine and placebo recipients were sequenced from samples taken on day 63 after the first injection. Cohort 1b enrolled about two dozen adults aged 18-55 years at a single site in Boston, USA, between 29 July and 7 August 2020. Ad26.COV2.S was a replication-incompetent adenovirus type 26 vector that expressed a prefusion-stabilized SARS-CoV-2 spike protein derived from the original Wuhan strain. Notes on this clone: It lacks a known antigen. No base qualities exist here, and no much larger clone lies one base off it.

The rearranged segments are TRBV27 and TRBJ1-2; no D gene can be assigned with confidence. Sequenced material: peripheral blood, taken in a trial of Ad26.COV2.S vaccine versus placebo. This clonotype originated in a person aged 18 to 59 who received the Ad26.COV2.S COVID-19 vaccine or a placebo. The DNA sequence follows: TGTGCCAGCAGTCCCGGGATATTCGGACGAAACTATGGCTACACCTTC. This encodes CASSPGIFGRNYGYTF.